Shown below are 7 T cell receptor beta chains from a single sample sequenced in a study of T cell repertoires in cytomegalovirus infection. Using its own MiXCR run on the reads, TCRdb lists one record per CDR3 protein. Of 200,000 to 300,000 distinct CDR3 sequences in the sample, 9% to 15% are singletons; the top ten hold approximately 1.6%. Sequenced input: PBMCs. The receptors were sampled from a human donor in good health (CMV status not recorded). Some clones in this sample may be carry-over from other donors' samples.

The chain couples TRBV19 to TRBJ1-6; the D is unclear. In germline, CDR1 is LNHDA, CDR2 SQIVND (reference sequence). This CDR3 region has 12 residues. Between the trimmed V and J ends, which lost 5 bases and 6 bases, there was a span of 5 bases. DNA for the CDR3: TGTGCCAGTAGTGCCAGTAATTCACCCCTCCACTTT. Encoded protein: CASSASNSPLHF.

This clonotype was found many times. The chain is built from TRBV7-2 and TRBJ2-2, with D perhaps TRBD1 or TRBD2 (5 bases each). The CDR3 totals 15 residues. V dropped 6 bases and J dropped 0 bases, with 11 bases sitting between them. From germline, CDR1 is SGHTA and CDR2 FQGNSA. CDR3 sequence (DNA): TGTGCCAGCAGTCTGGGACGGGCGAACACCGGGGAGCTGTTTTTT. Protein product: CASSLGRANTGELFF.

This clonotype showed up many times. The chain has TRBV7-2 and TRBJ1-4, with D perhaps matching TRBD1 (5 bases). Germline V CDR1 and CDR2: SGHTA, FQGNSA. V dropped 6 bases and J dropped 5 bases, with 13 bases sitting between them. The CDR3 length is 14 residues. Here the CDR3 DNA reads TGTGCCAGCAGAAAAGGGACCACCAATGAAAAACTGTTTTTT. This gives the protein CASRKGTTNEKLFF. The whole variable domain, filled in from reference TRBV7-2 and TRBJ1-4, reads GAGVSQSPSNKVTEKGKDVELRCDPISGHTALYWYRQSLGQGLEFLIYFQGNSAPDKSGLPSDRFSAERTGGSVSTLTIQRTQQEDSAVYLCASRKGTTNEKLFFGSGTQLSVL.

J is TRBJ1-1 and V is TRBV29-1; possible D gene TRBD1, 6 bases. Trimming removed 4 bases at V and 1 base at J, with 10 bases between. The CDR3 totals 13 residues. Germline CDR1 and CDR2: SQVTM and ANQGSEA. The CDR3: CSVGTDTNTEAFF. CDR3 coding DNA: TGCAGCGTTGGGACAGACACGAACACTGAAGCTTTCTTT.

This clonotype was counted ten times or more. The chain uses TRBV7-2 and TRBJ2-7, with TRBD1 matching 8 bases. Per the germline V gene, CDR1 is SGHTA and CDR2 is FQGNSA. The CDR3 has 15 residues. V shed 0 bases and J 4 bases; nucleotides not matched to a gene: 5. CDR3 in DNA: TGTGCCAGCAGCTTAGCGGGCAGGGGGCAATACGAGCAGTACTTC. It encodes CASSLAGRGQYEQYF. The entire variable domain, with the rest obtained from reference TRBV7-2 and TRBJ2-7, is as follows: GAGVSQSPSNKVTEKGKDVELRCDPISGHTALYWYRQSLGQGLEFLIYFQGNSAPDKSGLPSDRFSAERTGGSVSTLTIQRTQQEDSAVYLCASSLAGRGQYEQYFGPGTRLTVT.

In its sample, this clonotype was seen a few times. The chain recombines TRBV2 with TRBJ2-3; either TRBD1 or TRBD2 may fit D (6 bases each). The germline V gene encodes CDR1 SNHLY and CDR2 FYNNEI. Trimming stripped 7 bases from V and 1 base from J, with 18 bases between. The CDR3 is made up of 16 amino acids. The CDR3 bases are TGTGCCAGCACCGAGAGGAGGGCAGGGGGCACAGATACGCAGTATTTT. This gives the protein CASTERRAGGTDTQYF.

V is TRBV27 and J is TRBJ1-1; TRBD1 is a possible D gene (5 bases). V dropped 6 bases and J dropped 6 bases, with 14 bases sitting between them. The CDR3 totals 13 residues. Germline V gives CDR1 MNHEY, CDR2 SMNVEV (reference sequence). The CDR3 sequence is CASRLTGFSEAFF. The DNA for the CDR3 is TGTGCCAGCAGGCTTACAGGTTTTTCTGAAGCTTTCTTT.